These 16 T cell receptor beta chains were sequenced from one sample in a study of T cell responses to AZD1222 COVID-19 vaccine (dated by TCRdb to the early 2020s). Library prep was done by the immunoSEQ multiplex PCR assay. TCRdb retrieved this table from immuneACCESS and kept in-frame rearrangements only. Not all clones are present; in checked studies, unresolved V genes account for under half, and no reason is known for the remainder. In all, the sample holds 80,000 to 95,000 clones, and roughly 90% of those were seen once. The ten largest make up around 7% of the sample. The time point label on this specimen signifies: about 28 days (+/-7) after the second vaccine dose. The specimen was peripheral blood, collected 28 days after the second AZD1222 dose. These TCRs come from an adult who received the AZD1222 COVID-19 vaccine.

V and J are TRBV11-3 and TRBJ2-5; TRBD1 matches at 8 bases. V trimming: 1 base; J trimming: 1 base; junction bases outside the gene matches: 8. In germline, CDR1 is SGHNT, CDR2 YENEEA. The CDR3 covers 17 residues. DNA for the CDR3: TGTGCCAGCAGCTTAGGCCTAGATACAGGGGGCCAAGAGACCCAGTACTTC. Encoded protein: CASSLGLDTGGQETQYF.

The rearrangement uses TRBV5-5 and TRBJ1-2, with D unresolved. Between the trimmed V and J ends, which lost 0 bases and 6 bases, there was a span of 3 bases. Germline V lookup: CDR1 SGHKS, CDR2 YYEKEE (reference sequence). The CDR3 sequence is 11 residues long. The chain's CDR3 is CASSLANGYTF. As DNA, the CDR3 is TGTGCCAGCAGCTTGGCCAATGGCTACACCTTC.

The gene calls are TRBV6-1 and TRBJ2-7; D perhaps matches TRBD2 (6 bases). This CDR3 is built from 12 residues. Germline lookup yields CDR1 MNHNS and CDR2 SASEGT. Trimming cost V 5 bases and J 6 bases, with 11 bases left between them. The CDR3 here is CASSLLATEQYF. CDR3 in DNA: TGTGCCAGCAGTTTGCTAGCGACCGAGCAGTACTTC.

DNA of the CDR3: TGCAGCGTTGAGGGGCAGGGGGCTGATTACGGGGAGCTGTTTTTT. Translating gives CSVEGQGADYGELFF. The V gene is TRBV29-1, the J gene TRBJ2-2; the match to TRBD1 covers 8 bases. The V gene end was trimmed by 3 bases and the J gene end by 7 bases; junction bases not matched to a gene: 10. Germline CDR1 SQVTM, CDR2 ANQGSEA. This CDR3 comprises 15 residues.

The chain carries TRBV29-1 and TRBJ1-1, with 10 nucleotides matching TRBD1. J gave up 0 bases and V 6 bases, and 4 bases lay outside the gene matches. The CDR3 loop spans 14 amino acids. Germline loops: CDR1 SQVTM, CDR2 ANQGSEA. In DNA form, the CDR3 reads TGCAGCGTGGGGGGACAGGGGATGAACACTGAAGCTTTCTTT. Its translation is CSVGGQGMNTEAFF.

The chain joins TRBV27 to TRBJ1-1; 8 nucleotides agree with TRBD1. Germline V lookup: CDR1 MNHEY, CDR2 SMNVEV (reference sequence). V shed 5 bases, J shed 1 base, and the junction held 6 bases outside the gene matches. This CDR3 is 15 amino acids long. Written as DNA, the CDR3 is TGTGCCAGCAGTCCAGGGACAGGATGGAACACTGAAGCTTTCTTT. It yields the protein CASSPGTGWNTEAFF.

The chain joins TRBV7-8 to TRBJ2-1; D remains unclear. Per germline, CDR1 SGHVS and CDR2 FQNEAQ. The length of the CDR3 is 14 residues. Trimming shortened V by 3 bases and J by 2 bases, and 8 bases separated the two germline ends. The CDR3 nucleotides read TGTGCCAGCAGCTTCCGCAGGACCTACAATGAGCAGTTCTTC. Translated, it gives CASSFRRTYNEQFF.

V and J are TRBV13 and TRBJ2-7; 7 nucleotides agree with TRBD2. J was trimmed by 6 bases and V by 5 bases; bases with no gene match: 7. This CDR3 spans 13 amino acids. The germline V gene encodes CDR1 PRHDT and CDR2 FYEKMQ (reference sequence). Written as DNA, the CDR3 is TGTGCCAGCAGCAAAGGACTAGAACCCGAGCAGTACTTC. Amino acids: CASSKGLEPEQYF.

In this sample, this clone is medium-sized. The gene calls are TRBV6-4 and TRBJ2-6, with unresolved D. Germline CDR1 and CDR2: MRHNA and SNTAGT. Deletions cut 2 bases from V and 0 bases from J, with 2 bases between. The CDR3 consists of 14 residues. The CDR3 DNA reads TGTGCCAGCAGTGACAACTCTGGGGCCAACGTCCTGACTTTC. This encodes CASSDNSGANVLTF.

The chain recombines TRBV5-1 with TRBJ1-1; TRBD1 aligns across 8 bases. There are 15 residues in the CDR3. Trimming at V came to 5 bases and at J to 7 bases, leaving 13 bases not matched to a gene. Germline-derived CDR1 and CDR2 are SGHRS and YFSETQ. The CDR3 DNA reads as TGCGCCAGCAGGACTACAGGGGGACGGGTGAATGAAGCTTTCTTT. As protein: CASRTTGGRVNEAFF. The full variable domain, with the rest looked up from reference TRBV5-1 and TRBJ1-1, is KAGVTQTPRYLIKTRGQQVTLSCSPISGHRSVSWYQQTPGQGLQFLFEYFSETQRNKGNFPGRFSGRQFSNSRSEMNVSTLELGDSALYLCASRTTGGRVNEAFFGQGTRLTVV.

V usage is TRBV7-9 and J usage is TRBJ1-1; TRBD1 matches at 7 bases. The ends lost 5 bases at V and 2 bases at J; junction bases unmatched: 11. The CDR3 length is 16 residues. Germline CDR1 is SEHNR and CDR2 is FQNEAQ (reference sequence). CDR3 DNA: TGTGCCAGCAGCCACATCAAGACAGGGACAAACACTGAAGCTTTCTTT. The encoded protein is CASSHIKTGTNTEAFF.

The rearrangement links TRBV12-3 or TRBV12-4 to TRBJ1-2; 7 positions agree with TRBD1. V shed 5 bases and J 7 bases; nucleotides not matched to a gene: 7. This CDR3 is 13 amino acids long. The CDR3 DNA is TGTGCCAGCAGTCTTGGACAGGTTGTTGGCTACACCTTC. This codes for CASSLGQVVGYTF.

This chain uses TRBV2 with TRBJ2-2; tentatively, D is TRBD1 (5 bases). CDR3 length: 15 amino acids. Trimming stripped 6 bases from V and 0 bases from J, with 11 bases between. Germline V gene sequence: CDR1 SNHLY, CDR2 FYNNEI. The CDR3 loop reads CASRLRDSNTGELFF. CDR3 nucleotide sequence: TGTGCCAGCAGACTCAGGGATTCGAACACCGGGGAGCTGTTTTTT.

The rearrangement uses TRBV10-3 and TRBJ1-5; no clear D gene. CDR3 length: 13 residues. Germline V gene lookup returns CDR1 ENHRY and CDR2 SYGVKD. With 3 bases removed from V and 1 base from J, the gap between germline ends came to 4 bases. The CDR3 nucleotides read TGTGCCATCAGTGACGTGAGCAATCAGCCCCAGCATTTT. Translation gives CAISDVSNQPQHF.

The chain links TRBV6-2 or TRBV6-3 to TRBJ2-6; 7 bases are shared with TRBD1. The V gene end was trimmed by 2 bases and the J gene end by 2 bases; junction bases not matched to a gene: 12. This CDR3 is 19 amino acids long. In germline, CDR1 is MNHEY, CDR2 SVGEGT. CDR3 sequence (DNA): TGTGCCAGCAGTTACCCAGTGGGCAGGGGGTCCCCTGGGGCCAACGTCCTGACTTTC. It translates to CASSYPVGRGSPGANVLTF.

The chain recombines TRBV18 with TRBJ2-2; 12 nucleotides line up with TRBD2. CDR3 length equals 14 residues. J lost 6 bases, V lost 8 bases, and 4 bases had no gene match. CDR1 is KGHSH and CDR2 is LQKENI in the germline V gene. CDR3 in DNA: TGTGCCAGCCTAGGACTAGCGGGATCCGGGGAGCTGTTTTTT. It is translated as CASLGLAGSGELFF.